Listed here is a single TCR beta chain. The entry originates in a study of control samples from healthy donors and cancer patients. Measured with immunoSEQ multiplex PCR; TCRdb has only the in-frame clones, and not every one. This sample carries 150,000 to 200,000 clones, approximately 92% of them seen once, and the ten largest clones take almost 1.5%. The CDR3 covers 15 residues. CDR1 and CDR2 from the germline V gene are LNHDA and SQIVND (reference sequence). The trim removed 3 bases at V and 3 bases at J, leaving 4 bases unmatched. This clonotype was sampled from a man aged 18 to 35 in good health. The specimen sequenced was blood. The J gene is TRBJ1-2, the V gene TRBV19; 10 bases match TRBD1. This CDR3 is CASSIPGQGDYGYTF. CDR3 coding DNA: TGTGCCAGTAGTATCCCCGGACAGGGGGACTATGGCTACACCTTC.